This T cell receptor (beta chain) was sequenced for a study of blood T cell repertoires in COVID-19 (TCRdb year 2020). About the full investigation: The collaborator samples originated in the United States, Italy and Spain and spanned the acute and convalescent phases of COVID-19. The repertoires were made available in a free public database intended to serve as a resource for research on the immune response to SARS-CoV-2. Where HLA class I and class II types were available, the types were taken from metadata supplied by the sample provider, not from assay-based typing. The prospective study material was composed of cDNA or gDNA derived from T cells, B-cell-depleted T cells, or PBMCs. The sample metadata nearly always contained a de-identified subject ID, COVID-19 status, age in years and sex. Deeply sampled blood TCRbeta repertoires from subjects exposed to, actively infected with, or recovered from COVID-19 were included in the dataset. Samples were obtained from the ongoing ImmuneRACE study (first 160 participants) and from about 1,300 subjects provided by 6 global collaborators.

Spanning cysteine to phenylalanine, the CDR3 consists of 13 amino acids. The CDR3 DNA has 39 bases and is translated from base 1. Via the germline V gene, CDR1 is MNHEY and CDR2 SVGAGI. Trimming leaves V shorter by 6 bases and J shorter by 4 bases, with the junction holding 5 bases beyond the gene matches. This clone was counted a single time. No cognate antigen has been identified for it. The input lacks base qualities; no much larger clone sits a single base away. The immunoSEQ Assay, a bias-controlled multiplex PCR, was used to amplify TCRbeta CDR3 regions from genomic DNA. On the authors' methods: Within the assay, amplification of reference gene primers was used to estimate how many nucleated cells each sample contained. To quantify the absolute abundance of each unique TCRbeta CDR3 rearrangement, sequence reads were collapsed and filtered. For each sample, productive Simpson clonality was calculated by taking the square root of Simpson's diversity index across productive rearrangements. The clones in this table, taken by TCRdb from immuneACCESS, are in-frame only. Not every clone is retained; where verified, under half of the shortfall comes from an unresolved V gene, and the cause of the rest is unknown. V and J calls and clone size follow that table, whereas D and trimming were derived from the DNA. Present in this sample are about 480,000 clones, around nine tenths of which were seen just once. The ten largest make up 1.5% to 2% of the sample.

Participants in the prospective study were aged roughly 18 to 90 years, lived in about two dozen United States geographic areas, and enrolled through a virtual design. Cohort assignment in the prospective study relied on participant-reported clinical history from a screening survey and a study questionnaire. Recovered participants in ImmuneRACE Cohort 3 were defined as having two consecutive negative NP/OP PCR tests, clearance from a healthcare professional, or resolution of symptoms. In the prospective study, whole blood, serum and a nasopharyngeal or oropharyngeal swab were collected from each participant by mobile phlebotomists. Additional blood draws and questionnaires over a 2-month period could optionally be provided by prospective study participants. Prospective study blood samples were shipped either frozen or at room temperature before DNA extraction. Broader findings and caveats from the paper: The amount of clinical and demographic metadata varied by source and participant and was provided uncurated.

The clonotype originates from a woman between 40 and 55 years old who had recovered from COVID-19. Material: PBMCs or T cells enriched from blood (not recorded which). This chain joins TRBV6-5 to TRBJ1-1; TRBD1 aligns with 7 central bases. DNA sequence: TGTGCCAGCAGGAGGGGGCCGGGCACTGAAGCTTTCTTT. The encoded protein is CASRRGPGTEAFF.